What follows are 12 T cell receptor beta chains derived from one specimen sequenced in a study of post-analysis software for immune sequencing data. The authors incorporated unique molecular identifiers into the TCR beta cDNA libraries. TCRdb re-analysed the PCR reads in MiXCR, keeping a single row per CDR3 protein. The sample shows under 650,000 distinct CDR3 sequences, around 44% of them seen only once. Study observations and caveats: Comparison of patients with controls showed roughly five TRBV segments more frequent in patients, TRBV5-6, TRBV5-1 and TRBV20-1 among them.

No antigens are known for them. Sequenced material: blood. Every receptor here comes from a girl aged 5 to 17 with multiple sclerosis.

The V and J genes are TRBV27 and TRBJ2-5, with TRBD1 identical over 8 bases. The assigned J gene may be wrong: the sequence end matches TRBJ2-7 better. The germline gives CDR1 MNHEY, CDR2 SMNVEV (reference sequence). The length of the CDR3 is 13 residues. Here the CDR3 reads CASRRTGLDEQYF. CDR3 DNA sequence: TGTGCCAGCAGACGGACAGGGCTCGACGAGCAGTACTTC.

In this sample, this clonotype turned up a few times. CDR3: CASSLSGAQETQYF. The CDR3 DNA sequence: TGTGCCAGCAGCTTATCGGGGGCCCAAGAGACCCAGTACTTC. The chain links TRBV7-9 to TRBJ2-5; D may match TRBD1 or TRBD2 (6 bases each). The CDR3 loop spans 14 amino acids. V lost 2 bases to trimming and J lost 1 base, with 8 bases between them. In germline, CDR1 is SEHNR, CDR2 FQNEAQ (reference sequence).

The rearrangement uses TRBV5-1 and TRBJ2-5; 8 bases line up with TRBD2. The CDR3 extends over 15 amino acids. The trim removed 2 bases at V and 2 bases at J, leaving 5 bases unmatched. Germline values: CDR1 SGHRS, CDR2 YFSETQ. The DNA of the CDR3 is TGCGCCAGCAGCTTACCAGCGGGGGTACAAGAGACCCAGTACTTC. Amino acids: CASSLPAGVQETQYF.

To note about this clonotype: A read error may be the cause here, since a much bigger clone is one base away. Here the CDR3 DNA reads TGTGCCAGCACCTTAAGGCCCCCTGGGGCCAACGCCCTGACTTTC. Translation: CASTLRPPGANALTF. This rearrangement joins TRBV6-1 to TRBJ2-6, with D possibly being TRBD1 (5 bases). CDR1 is MNHNS and CDR2 is SASEGT in the germline V gene. CDR3 length: 15 amino acids.

This clonotype was seen more than once but under ten times. V and J are TRBV28 and TRBJ2-6; D is unclear. Germline CDR1 MDHEN, CDR2 SYDVKM. CDR3 length: 16 amino acids. Trimming pared 5 bases from V and 1 base from J, leaving 12 bases between. The CDR3 nucleotides read TGTGCCAGCAGTCCCTTAATGGTTTCTGGGGCCAACGTCCTGACTTTC. This codes for CASSPLMVSGANVLTF. The full variable domain, with the rest looked up from reference TRBV28 and TRBJ2-6, is DVKVTQSSRYLVKRTGEKVFLECVQDMDHENMFWYRQDPGLGLRLIYFSYDVKMKEKGDIPEGYSVSREKKERFSLILESASTNQTSMYLCASSPLMVSGANVLTFGAGSRLTVL.

The CDR3 spells CSARDPQRLVGGGQYF. The CDR3 DNA is TGCAGTGCTAGAGATCCCCAACGACTAGTCGGCGGGGGGCAGTACTTC. This chain joins TRBV20-1 and TRBJ2-5; 8 positions match TRBD2. The CDR3 is 16 residues long. The germline V gene encodes CDR1 DFQATT and CDR2 SNEGSKA (reference sequence). The V gene end was trimmed by 0 bases and the J gene end by 11 bases; junction bases not matched to a gene: 17.

This clonotype has only a few counts. The chain joins TRBV14 to TRBJ2-7; perhaps TRBD2 as D (7 bases). The V end lost 6 bases, the J end lost 6 bases, and 21 bases lay between the germline ends. CDR1 and CDR2 (germline): SGHDN, FVKESK. The CDR3 is 15 amino acids. CDR3 DNA: TGTGCCAGCAGGGGCGCGGGGGCCTCGTTGAGCGAGCAGTACTTC. It specifies CASRGAGASLSEQYF.

The V and J genes are TRBV12-3 or TRBV12-4 and TRBJ2-1; D might be TRBD1 (6 bases). The CDR3 runs 13 residues. V lost 2 bases to trimming and J lost 6 bases, with 8 bases between them. CDR3 sequence reads: CASSLYRVNEQFF. CDR3 nucleotide sequence: TGTGCCAGCAGTTTATACAGGGTCAATGAGCAGTTCTTC.

This sequence joins TRBV20-1 and TRBJ2-3, with 8 bases matching TRBD1. Germline lookup yields CDR1 DFQATT and CDR2 SNEGSKA (reference sequence). The junction had 2 bases not matched to a gene; V was cut back by 3 bases and J by 3 bases. The CDR3 sequence is 13 residues long. CDR3 region: CSARDRATDTQYF. CDR3 bases: TGCAGTGCTAGGGACAGGGCAACAGATACGCAGTATTTT.

This clonotype was seen a handful of times. The chain couples TRBV28 to TRBJ2-1; D not certain. The CDR3 loop spans 11 amino acids. Germline assignment: CDR1 MDHEN and CDR2 SYDVKM. The V and J ends lost 8 bases and 15 bases respectively, with 17 bases between them. The CDR3 nucleotides are TGTGCCAGCGAAGGACCGGGCGGTCCGTTCTTC. This translates into CASEGPGGPFF.

This clonotype has a handful of counts. The chain couples TRBV13 to TRBJ2-1; weak D call: TRBD1 (6 bases). Trimming left V 5 bases short and J 8 bases short, with 10 bases between. Germline values: CDR1 PRHDT, CDR2 FYEKMQ (reference sequence). This CDR3 contains 12 residues. The CDR3 is CASSARGHEQFF. The CDR3 nucleotides read TGTGCCAGCAGCGCCAGGGGTCATGAGCAGTTCTTC.

V and J are TRBV27 and TRBJ1-1; 8 bases fit TRBD1. Germline values: CDR1 MNHEY, CDR2 SMNVEV (reference sequence). J lost 11 bases, V lost 5 bases, and 10 bases had no gene match. The length of the CDR3 is 13 residues. CDR3 sequence reads: CASSPDRDHGAFF. DNA of the CDR3: TGTGCCAGCAGTCCGGACAGGGACCATGGGGCTTTCTTT.